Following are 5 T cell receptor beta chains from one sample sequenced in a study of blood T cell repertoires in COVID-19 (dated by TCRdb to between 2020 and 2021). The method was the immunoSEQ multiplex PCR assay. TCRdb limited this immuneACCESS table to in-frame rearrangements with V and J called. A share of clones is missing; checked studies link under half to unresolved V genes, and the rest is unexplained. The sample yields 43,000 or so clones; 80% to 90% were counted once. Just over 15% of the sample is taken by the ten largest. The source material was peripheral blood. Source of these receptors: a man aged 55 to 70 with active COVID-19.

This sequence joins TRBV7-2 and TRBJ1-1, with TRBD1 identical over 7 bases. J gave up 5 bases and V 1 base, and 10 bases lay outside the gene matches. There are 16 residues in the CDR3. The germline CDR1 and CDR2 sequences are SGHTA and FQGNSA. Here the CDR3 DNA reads TGTGCCAGCAGCTTAGGGAGGGGGCTAGGACGGACTGAAGCTTTCTTT. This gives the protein CASSLGRGLGRTEAFF.

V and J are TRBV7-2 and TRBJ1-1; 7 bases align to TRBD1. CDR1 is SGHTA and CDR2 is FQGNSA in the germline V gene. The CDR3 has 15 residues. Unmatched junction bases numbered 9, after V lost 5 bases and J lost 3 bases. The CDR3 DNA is TGTGCCAGCAGCCCCCCAGGGGGAAGGTACACTGAAGCTTTCTTT. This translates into CASSPPGGRYTEAFF.

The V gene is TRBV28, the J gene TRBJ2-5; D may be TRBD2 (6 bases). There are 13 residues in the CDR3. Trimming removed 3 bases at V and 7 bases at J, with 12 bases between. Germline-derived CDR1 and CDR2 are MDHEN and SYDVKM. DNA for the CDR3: TGTGCCAGCAGTTTTAACGGGCGGGGGACCCAGTACTTC. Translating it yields CASSFNGRGTQYF.

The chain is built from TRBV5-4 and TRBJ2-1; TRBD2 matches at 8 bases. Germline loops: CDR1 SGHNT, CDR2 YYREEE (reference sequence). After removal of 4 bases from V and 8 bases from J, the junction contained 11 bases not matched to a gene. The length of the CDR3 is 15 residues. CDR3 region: CASSPEGTRRYEQFF. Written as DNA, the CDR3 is TGTGCCAGCAGCCCCGAAGGGACTAGGCGGTATGAGCAGTTCTTC.

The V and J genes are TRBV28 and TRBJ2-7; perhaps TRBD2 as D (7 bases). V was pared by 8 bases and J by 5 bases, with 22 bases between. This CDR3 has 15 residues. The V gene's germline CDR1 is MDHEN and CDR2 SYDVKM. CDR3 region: CASPPDRRRGDEQYF. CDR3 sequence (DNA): TGTGCCAGCCCCCCCGACAGGCGCCGGGGGGACGAGCAGTACTTC.